The present T cell receptor (beta chain) was sequenced within a study of OX40 agonist ivuxolimab in advanced cancers. Germline lookup yields CDR1 SGDLS and CDR2 YYNGEE. This CDR3 is 15 amino acids long. V was clipped by 0 bases and J by 3 bases; unmatched bases: 4. Method: immunoSEQ multiplex PCR; TCRdb's copy keeps in-frame clones and lacks some. The table includes around 40,000 clones, 60% to 85% detected once. Sequenced here: CD4+ or CD8+ T cells sorted from blood, sampled in a trial of the OX40 agonist ivuxolimab. This clonotype originated in an adult with an advanced solid tumor such as melanoma, head and neck, liver or kidney cancer. This rearrangement joins TRBV9 to TRBJ1-2, with 8 bases identical to TRBD1. CDR3 nucleotide sequence: TGTGCCAGCAGCGTAGTTGCAGGGGGCGACTATGGCTACACCTTC. It yields the protein CASSVVAGGDYGYTF.